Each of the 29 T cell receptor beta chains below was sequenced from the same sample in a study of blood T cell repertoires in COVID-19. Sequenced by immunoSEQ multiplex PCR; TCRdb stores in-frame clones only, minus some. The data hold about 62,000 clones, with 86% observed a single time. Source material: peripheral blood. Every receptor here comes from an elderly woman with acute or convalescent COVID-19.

CDR3 nucleotide sequence: TGTGCCAGCAGTCCCCTCCCCCCCACAGGGGAGAATGGGTACAATGAGCAGTTCTTC. Translation: CASSPLPPTGENGYNEQFF. The rearrangement joins TRBV7-6 to TRBJ2-1; 7 bases agree with TRBD1. Germline V lookup: CDR1 SGHVS, CDR2 FNYEAQ. CDR3 length equals 19 residues. V gave up 6 bases and J gave up 4 bases; unmatched junction bases: 21.

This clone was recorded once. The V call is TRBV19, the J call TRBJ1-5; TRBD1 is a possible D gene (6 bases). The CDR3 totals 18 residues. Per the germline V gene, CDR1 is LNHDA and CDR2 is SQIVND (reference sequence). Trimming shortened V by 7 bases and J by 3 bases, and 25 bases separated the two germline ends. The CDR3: CASNDVGRGGGHNQPQHF. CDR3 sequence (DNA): TGTGCCAGTAACGATGTTGGCAGGGGAGGGGGGCACAATCAGCCCCAGCATTTT.

CDR3 amino acids: CASSPSGGFYGYTF. The CDR3 nucleotides read TGTGCCAGCAGTCCCTCCGGGGGGTTCTATGGCTACACCTTC. The chain links TRBV28 to TRBJ1-2; D is possibly TRBD1 (5 bases). The V end lost 5 bases, the J end lost 4 bases, and 14 bases lay between the germline ends. The CDR3 spans 14 residues. The germline V gene has CDR1 MDHEN and CDR2 SYDVKM.

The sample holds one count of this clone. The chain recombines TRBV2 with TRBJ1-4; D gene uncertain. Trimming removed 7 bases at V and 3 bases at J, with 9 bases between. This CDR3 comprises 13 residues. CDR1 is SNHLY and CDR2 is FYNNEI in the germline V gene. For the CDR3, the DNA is TGTGCCAGCACCAGGCAGTCTAATGAAAAACTGTTTTTT. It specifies CASTRQSNEKLFF.

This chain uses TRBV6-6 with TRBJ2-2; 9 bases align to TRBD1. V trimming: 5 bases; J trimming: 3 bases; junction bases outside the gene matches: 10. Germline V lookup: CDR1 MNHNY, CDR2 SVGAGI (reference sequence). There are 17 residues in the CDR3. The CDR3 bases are TGTGCCAGCAGTCCCACAAGGACAGGGGTCCACACCGGGGAGCTGTTTTTT. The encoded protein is CASSPTRTGVHTGELFF.

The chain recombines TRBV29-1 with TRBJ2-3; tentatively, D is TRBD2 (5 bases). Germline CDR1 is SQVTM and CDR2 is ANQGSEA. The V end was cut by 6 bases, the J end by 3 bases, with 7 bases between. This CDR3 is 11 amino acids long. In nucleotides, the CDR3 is TGCAGCGTGGGAGTAACAGATACGCAGTATTTT. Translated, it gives CSVGVTDTQYF.

The CDR3 reads CSCLVRGNEKLFF. Here the CDR3 DNA reads TGCAGCTGCCTCGTGAGAGGTAATGAAAAACTGTTTTTT. The chain combines TRBV29-1 with TRBJ1-4; D unclear. V lost 8 bases, J lost 4 bases, and 14 bases lay in between. This CDR3 is 13 amino acids long. CDR1 is SQVTM, CDR2 ANQGSEA, per germline. The variable domain in full, with the rest retrieved from reference TRBV29-1 and TRBJ1-4, is SAVISQKPSRDICQRGTSLTIQCQVDSQVTMMFWYRQQPGQSLTLIATANQGSEATYESGFVIDKFPISRPNLTFSTLTVSNMSPEDSSIYLCSCLVRGNEKLFFGSGTQLSVL.

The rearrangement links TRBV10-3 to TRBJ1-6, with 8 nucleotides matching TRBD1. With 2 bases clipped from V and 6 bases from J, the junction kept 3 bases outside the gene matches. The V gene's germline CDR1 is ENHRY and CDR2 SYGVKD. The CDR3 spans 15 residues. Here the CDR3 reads CAISEGTGGNSPLHF. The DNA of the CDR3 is TGTGCCATCAGTGAGGGGACAGGAGGTAATTCACCCCTCCACTTT.

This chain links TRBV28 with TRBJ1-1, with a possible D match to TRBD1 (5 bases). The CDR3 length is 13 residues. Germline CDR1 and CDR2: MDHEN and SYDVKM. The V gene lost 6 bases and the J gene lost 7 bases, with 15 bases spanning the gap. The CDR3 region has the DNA TGTGCCAGCAGGGCAGGGAGGGCTGATGAAGCTTTCTTT. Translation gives CASRAGRADEAFF.

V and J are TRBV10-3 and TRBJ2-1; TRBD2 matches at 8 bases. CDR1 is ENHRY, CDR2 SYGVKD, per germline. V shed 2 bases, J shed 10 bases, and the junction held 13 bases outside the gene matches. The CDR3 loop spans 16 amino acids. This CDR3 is CAISEGMASGHGEQFF. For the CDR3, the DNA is TGTGCCATCAGTGAGGGGATGGCTAGCGGGCACGGGGAGCAGTTCTTC.

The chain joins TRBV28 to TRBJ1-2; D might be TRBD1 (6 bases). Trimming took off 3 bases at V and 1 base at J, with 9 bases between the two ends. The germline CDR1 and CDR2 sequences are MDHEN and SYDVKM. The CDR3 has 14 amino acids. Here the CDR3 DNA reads TGTGCCAGCAGTTTTAGGGGGTTTAACTATGGCTACACCTTC. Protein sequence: CASSFRGFNYGYTF.

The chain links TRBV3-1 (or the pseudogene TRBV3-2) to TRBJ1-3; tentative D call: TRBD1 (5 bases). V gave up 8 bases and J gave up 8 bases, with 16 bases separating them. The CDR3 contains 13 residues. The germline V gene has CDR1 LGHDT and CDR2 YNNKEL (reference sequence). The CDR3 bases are TGTGCCAGCGGCGGGACCACCGGGGACACCATATATTTT. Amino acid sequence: CASGGTTGDTIYF.

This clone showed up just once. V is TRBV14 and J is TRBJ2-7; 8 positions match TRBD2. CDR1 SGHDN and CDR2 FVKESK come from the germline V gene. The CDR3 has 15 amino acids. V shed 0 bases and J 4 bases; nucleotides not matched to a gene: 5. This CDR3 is CASSQDSGSWYEQYF. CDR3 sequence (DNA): TGTGCCAGCAGCCAAGACAGCGGGAGTTGGTACGAGCAGTACTTC.

The CDR3 bases are TGTGCCAGCAGTCTCCAGGACAGGGATTCCCACGAGCAGTACTTC. Translated: CASSLQDRDSHEQYF. This chain connects TRBV6-2 or TRBV6-3 to TRBJ2-7, with 8 nucleotides matching TRBD1. Germline V gene data show CDR1 as MNHEY and CDR2 as SVGEGT. Germline trimming cut 5 bases from V and 5 bases from J; bases unmatched to any gene: 11. This CDR3 region has 15 residues.

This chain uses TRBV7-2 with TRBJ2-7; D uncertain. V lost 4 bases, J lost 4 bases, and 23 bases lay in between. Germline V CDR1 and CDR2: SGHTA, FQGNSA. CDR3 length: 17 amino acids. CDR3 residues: CASSSSSFGLRLYEQYF. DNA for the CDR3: TGTGCCAGCAGCTCCAGCTCGTTTGGGTTGAGACTTTACGAGCAGTACTTC.

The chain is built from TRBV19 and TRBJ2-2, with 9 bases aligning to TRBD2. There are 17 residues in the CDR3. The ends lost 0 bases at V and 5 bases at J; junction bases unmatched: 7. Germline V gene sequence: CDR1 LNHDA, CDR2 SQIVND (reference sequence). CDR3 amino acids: CASSIDAGLAKTGELFF. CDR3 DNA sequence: TGTGCCAGTAGTATAGATGCGGGACTAGCAAAAACCGGGGAGCTGTTTTTT.

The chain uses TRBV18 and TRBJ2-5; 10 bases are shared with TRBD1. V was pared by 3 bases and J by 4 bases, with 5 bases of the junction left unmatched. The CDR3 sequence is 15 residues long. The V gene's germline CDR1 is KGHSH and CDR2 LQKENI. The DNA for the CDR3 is TGTGCCAGCTCACCTCGACGGGACAGGGGAGAGACCCAGTACTTC. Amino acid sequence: CASSPRRDRGETQYF.

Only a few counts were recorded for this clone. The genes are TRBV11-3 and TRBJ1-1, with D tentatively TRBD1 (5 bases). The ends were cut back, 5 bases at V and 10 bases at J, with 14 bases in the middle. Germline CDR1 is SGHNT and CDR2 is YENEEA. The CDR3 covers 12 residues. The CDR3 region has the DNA TGTGCCAGCAGCGGAAGGGGACTTAGAGCTTTCTTT. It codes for CASSGRGLRAFF.

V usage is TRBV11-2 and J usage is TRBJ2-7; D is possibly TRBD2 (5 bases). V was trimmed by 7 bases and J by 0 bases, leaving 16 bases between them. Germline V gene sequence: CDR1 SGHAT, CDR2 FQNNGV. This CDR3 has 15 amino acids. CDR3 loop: CASTVSGVHSYEQYF. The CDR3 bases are TGTGCCAGCACAGTGTCCGGGGTCCACTCCTACGAGCAGTACTTC.

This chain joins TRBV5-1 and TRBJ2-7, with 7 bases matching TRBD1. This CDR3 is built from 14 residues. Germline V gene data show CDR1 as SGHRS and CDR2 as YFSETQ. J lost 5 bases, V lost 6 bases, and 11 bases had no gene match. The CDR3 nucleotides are TGCGCCAGCACCCTAGACAGGGCAGTGGACGAGCAGTACTTC. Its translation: CASTLDRAVDEQYF.

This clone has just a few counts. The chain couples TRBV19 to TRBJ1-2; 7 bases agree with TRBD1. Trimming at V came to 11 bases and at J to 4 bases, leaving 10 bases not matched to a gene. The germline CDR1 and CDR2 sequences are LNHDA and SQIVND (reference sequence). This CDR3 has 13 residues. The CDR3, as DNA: TGTGCCTCCTCCAGCGCAGGGGGCTATGGCTACACCTTC. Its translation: CASSSAGGYGYTF.

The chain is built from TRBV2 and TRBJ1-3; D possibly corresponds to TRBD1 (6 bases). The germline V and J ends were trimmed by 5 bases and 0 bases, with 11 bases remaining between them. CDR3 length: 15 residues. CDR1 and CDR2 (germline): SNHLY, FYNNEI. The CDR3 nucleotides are TGTGCCAGCAGTCTACAGGGCCTCTCTGGAAACACCATATATTTT. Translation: CASSLQGLSGNTIYF.

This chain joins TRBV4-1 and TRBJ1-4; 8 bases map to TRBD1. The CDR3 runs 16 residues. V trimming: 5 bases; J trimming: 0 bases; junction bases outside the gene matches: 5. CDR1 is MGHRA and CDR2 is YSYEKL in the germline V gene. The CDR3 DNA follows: TGCGCCAGCAGCGCCTACAGGGGGGCAACTAATGAAAAACTGTTTTTT. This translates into CASSAYRGATNEKLFF.

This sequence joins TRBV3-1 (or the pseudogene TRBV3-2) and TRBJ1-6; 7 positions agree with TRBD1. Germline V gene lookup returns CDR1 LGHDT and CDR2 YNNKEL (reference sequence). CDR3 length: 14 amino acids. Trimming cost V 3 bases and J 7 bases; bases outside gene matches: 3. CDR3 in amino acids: CASSQGTVNSPLHF. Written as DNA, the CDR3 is TGTGCCAGCAGCCAGGGGACAGTAAATTCACCCCTCCACTTT.

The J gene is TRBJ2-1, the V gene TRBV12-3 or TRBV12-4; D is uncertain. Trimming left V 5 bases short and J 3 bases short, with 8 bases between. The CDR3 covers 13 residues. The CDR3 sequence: CASSLGHYNEQFF. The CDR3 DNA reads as TGTGCCAGCAGTCTAGGGCACTACAATGAGCAGTTCTTC.

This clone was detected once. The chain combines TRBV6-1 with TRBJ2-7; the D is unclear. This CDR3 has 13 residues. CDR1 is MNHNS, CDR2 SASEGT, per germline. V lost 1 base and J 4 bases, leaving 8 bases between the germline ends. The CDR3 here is CASSEVGVYEQYF. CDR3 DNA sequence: TGTGCCAGCAGTGAAGTCGGTGTATACGAGCAGTACTTC.

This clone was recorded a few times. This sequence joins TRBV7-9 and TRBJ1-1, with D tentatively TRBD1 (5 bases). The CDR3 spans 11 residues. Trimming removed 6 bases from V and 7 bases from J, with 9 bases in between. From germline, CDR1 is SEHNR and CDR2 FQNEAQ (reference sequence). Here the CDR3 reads CASSWGNEAFF. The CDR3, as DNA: TGTGCCAGCAGTTGGGGCAATGAAGCTTTCTTT.

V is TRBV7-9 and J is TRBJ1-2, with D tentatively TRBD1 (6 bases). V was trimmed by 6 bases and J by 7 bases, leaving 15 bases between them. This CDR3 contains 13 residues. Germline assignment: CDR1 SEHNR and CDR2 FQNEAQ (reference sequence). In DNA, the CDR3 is TGTGCCAGCAGTCAGAACAGGGAGAGTGGCTACACCTTC. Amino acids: CASSQNRESGYTF.

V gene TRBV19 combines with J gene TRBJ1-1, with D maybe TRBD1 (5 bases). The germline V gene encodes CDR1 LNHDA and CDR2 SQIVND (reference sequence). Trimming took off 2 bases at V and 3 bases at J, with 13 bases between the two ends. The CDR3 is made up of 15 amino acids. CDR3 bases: TGTGCCAGTAGTATACTCCGAAAGGGGCACACTGAAGCTTTCTTT. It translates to CASSILRKGHTEAFF.